This T cell receptor beta chain was observed in a study of CD8+ T cells in alopecia areata. About the study: Patients took tofacitinib for 6 to 18 months, followed by 6 drug-free months.

As to treatment: oral pan-JAK inhibitor, 5-10 mg twice daily. This clone showed up just a few times. The CDR3 has 13 amino acids. Trimming pared 4 bases from V and 3 bases from J, leaving 9 bases between. The germline CDR1 and CDR2 sequences are MGHDK and SYGVNS. Reverse transcription of extracted RNA yielded cDNA, which provided the sequencing template. Method: immunoSEQ multiplex PCR; TCRdb's copy keeps in-frame clones and lacks some. The sample has around 190,000 clones; 64% are singletons. This chain links TRBV25-1 with TRBJ2-5; D perhaps matches TRBD2 (6 bases). The origin of this receptor is a human donor with alopecia areata. The sample here was CD4+ T cells sorted from blood, taken at week 4, from a patient treated with tofacitinib. CDR3 residues: CASSVGGKETQYF. Written as DNA, the CDR3 is TGTGCCAGCAGTGTCGGAGGGAAAGAGACCCAGTACTTC.